The entry that follows covers one TCR beta chain sequence. Sequencing was performed with immunoSEQ multiplex PCR; in TCRdb, only in-frame clones are kept and a portion is missing. Of more than 100,000 clones in the sample, roughly nine tenths are singletons; the top ten hold around 0.92%. The germline gives CDR1 MDHEN, CDR2 SYDVKM. V was clipped by 5 bases and J by 5 bases, with 13 bases between them. This CDR3 contains 14 residues. The sample belongs to a study of T cell changes during pregnancy in multiple sclerosis. The source is a female donor with multiple sclerosis, enrolled in a pregnancy study. The input for sequencing was peripheral blood, taken after pregnancy. The rearrangement links TRBV28 to TRBJ2-1, with a tentative D call TRBD1 (5 bases). CDR3 sequence (DNA): TGTGCCAGCAGTCCCCGACAGACCCACAATGAGCAGTTCTTC. Translating gives CASSPRQTHNEQFF.